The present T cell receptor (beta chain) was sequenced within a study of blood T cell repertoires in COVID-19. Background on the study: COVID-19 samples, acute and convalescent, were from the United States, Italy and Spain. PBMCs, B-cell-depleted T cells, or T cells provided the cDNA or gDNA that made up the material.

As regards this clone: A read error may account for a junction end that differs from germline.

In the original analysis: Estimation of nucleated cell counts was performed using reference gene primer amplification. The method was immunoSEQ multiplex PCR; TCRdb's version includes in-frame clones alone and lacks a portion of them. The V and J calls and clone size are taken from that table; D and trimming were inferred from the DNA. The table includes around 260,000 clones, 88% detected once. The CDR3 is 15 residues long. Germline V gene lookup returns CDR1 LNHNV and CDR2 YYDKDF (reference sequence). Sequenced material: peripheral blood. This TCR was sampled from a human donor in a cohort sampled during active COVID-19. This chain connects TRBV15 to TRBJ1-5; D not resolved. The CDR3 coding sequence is TGTGCCACCAGCGGAGAGGCGGAGGGTTTACAGCCCCAGCATTTT. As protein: CATSGEAEGLQPQHF.